This entry lists 14 T cell receptor beta chains sequenced from one sample in a study of OX40 agonist ivuxolimab in advanced cancers. Libraries came from the immunoSEQ multiplex PCR assay. TCRdb retrieved this table from immuneACCESS and kept in-frame rearrangements only. Not all clones are present; in checked studies, unresolved V genes account for under half, and no reason is known for the remainder. For this sample the table gives about 26,000 clones, of which approximately 83% were detected only once. Clones ranked in the top ten supply 9.5% to 15% of the sample. Here the sequenced sample was CD4+ or CD8+ T cells sorted from blood, taken in a trial of the OX40 agonist ivuxolimab. These receptors were taken from an adult with an advanced solid tumor such as melanoma, head and neck, liver or kidney cancer.

In DNA form, the CDR3 reads TGTGCCAGCAGTGATAGGGTTTCCTCCGACACTGAAGCTTTCTTT. The encoded protein is CASSDRVSSDTEAFF. The V call is TRBV2, the J call TRBJ1-1, with D unclear. The CDR3 length is 15 residues. Germline CDR1 is SNHLY and CDR2 is FYNNEI. V was pared by 3 bases and J by 3 bases, with 14 bases between.

This clone was seen more than once but under ten times. V is TRBV10-2 and J is TRBJ1-5; D is possibly TRBD1 (6 bases). The germline CDR1 and CDR2 sequences are WSHSY and SAAADI. The CDR3 contains 15 residues. V was cut by 9 bases and J by 3 bases, with 18 bases left in between. CDR3 sequence: CASRPPTGPNQPQHF. The CDR3 coding sequence is TGCGCCAGTCGCCCGCCGACAGGACCCAATCAGCCCCAGCATTTT.

The chain has TRBV9 and TRBJ2-3; D is unclear. Germline assignment: CDR1 SGDLS and CDR2 YYNGEE. The CDR3 contains 17 residues. Deletions cut 2 bases from V and 1 base from J, with 17 bases between. CDR3 loop: CASSVVVPIQRTDTQYF. For the CDR3, the DNA is TGTGCCAGCAGCGTTGTAGTTCCAATACAGCGCACAGATACGCAGTATTTT.

The V call is TRBV6-1, the J call TRBJ1-3; D unclear. The germline V and J ends were trimmed by 1 base and 2 bases, with 3 bases remaining between them. The CDR3 has 13 amino acids. The germline V gene encodes CDR1 MNHNS and CDR2 SASEGT. The DNA for the CDR3 is TGTGCCAGCAGTGAAGGGCCTGGAAACACCATATATTTT. This codes for CASSEGPGNTIYF.

Only one count was recorded for this clone. This chain joins TRBV19 and TRBJ1-1; D not certain. With 3 bases removed from V and 8 bases from J, the gap between germline ends came to 7 bases. CDR3 size: 11 residues. CDR1 LNHDA and CDR2 SQIVND come from the germline V gene (reference sequence). Written as DNA, the CDR3 is TGTGCCAGTAGTATGGGAGGGGAAGCTTTCTTT. Translation gives CASSMGGEAFF.

The chain joins TRBV15 to TRBJ2-1; D unclear. This CDR3 region has 14 residues. CDR1 is LNHNV and CDR2 is YYDKDF in the germline V gene (reference sequence). Trimming removed 4 bases from V and 1 base from J, with 8 bases in between. Written as DNA, the CDR3 is TGTGCCACCAGCACACAACGGTCCTACAATGAGCAGTTCTTC. Translating gives CATSTQRSYNEQFF.

In this sample, this clone turned up once. This chain joins TRBV11-1 and TRBJ1-2; TRBD1 matches at 7 bases. The V gene's germline CDR1 is SGHAT and CDR2 FQDESV (reference sequence). J lost 6 bases, V lost 7 bases, and 5 bases had no gene match. The CDR3 has 12 amino acids. The CDR3 sequence: CASTPQGNGYTF. CDR3 nucleotides: TGTGCCAGCACACCACAGGGGAATGGCTACACCTTC. Based on the CDR3 plus reference TRBV11-1 and TRBJ1-2, the full variable domain is EAEVAQSPRYKITEKSQAVAFWCDPISGHATLYWYRQILGQGPELLVQFQDESVVDDSQLPKDRFSAERLKGVDSTLKIQPAELGDSAMYLCASTPQGNGYTFGSGTRLTVV.

The chain couples TRBV6-1 to TRBJ2-7; 10 nucleotides match TRBD1. With 8 bases clipped from V and 2 bases from J, the junction kept 6 bases outside the gene matches. CDR1 MNHNS and CDR2 SASEGT come from the germline V gene. The CDR3 is 14 amino acids. The CDR3 spells CASGTGTGAYEQYF. The CDR3 DNA reads as TGTGCCAGCGGTACCGGGACAGGGGCCTACGAGCAGTACTTC.

This clone was counted a few times. The chain is built from TRBV7-9 and TRBJ2-7; a possible D gene is TRBD2 (5 bases). The germline V and J ends were trimmed by 2 bases and 7 bases, with 12 bases remaining between them. Germline V gives CDR1 SEHNR, CDR2 FQNEAQ (reference sequence). This CDR3 region has 13 residues. This CDR3 is CASSLSGVGEQYF. In nucleotides, the CDR3 is TGTGCCAGCAGCTTATCCGGGGTGGGGGAGCAGTACTTC.

This clone has just one count. This chain connects TRBV5-4 to TRBJ1-2; perhaps TRBD1 as D (6 bases). This CDR3 comprises 15 residues. Germline-derived CDR1 and CDR2 are SGHNT and YYREEE (reference sequence). Trimming stripped 0 bases from V and 6 bases from J, with 15 bases between. The CDR3: CASSLVEGGKDGYTF. The CDR3 DNA reads TGTGCCAGCAGCTTGGTGGAAGGGGGTAAGGATGGCTACACCTTC.

J is TRBJ1-2 and V is TRBV28; TRBD1 might be the D (6 bases). CDR3 length: 15 residues. The germline V gene has CDR1 MDHEN and CDR2 SYDVKM. Trimming removed 3 bases from V and 6 bases from J, with 17 bases in between. CDR3 region: CASSLTGWAIDGYTF. CDR3 DNA: TGTGCCAGCAGTTTGACAGGCTGGGCGATCGATGGCTACACCTTC.

V usage is TRBV10-3 and J usage is TRBJ2-7, with 8 bases fitting TRBD1. This CDR3 comprises 15 residues. Germline-derived CDR1 and CDR2 are ENHRY and SYGVKD. V lost 6 bases to trimming and J lost 3 bases; unmatched junction nucleotides: 10. The CDR3, as DNA: TGTGCCATCAGACAACAGGGGGTTGGAGGCTACGAGCAGTACTTC. Its protein product is CAIRQQGVGGYEQYF.

The gene calls are TRBV27 and TRBJ1-5; D is uncertain. V gave up 5 bases and J gave up 0 bases, with 8 bases separating them. The CDR3 totals 14 residues. In germline, CDR1 is MNHEY, CDR2 SMNVEV (reference sequence). This CDR3 is CASSPTDSNQPQHF. CDR3 bases: TGTGCCAGCAGTCCCACAGATAGCAATCAGCCCCAGCATTTT.

The chain combines TRBV4-1 with TRBJ1-4; D is unclear. Germline loops: CDR1 MGHRA, CDR2 YSYEKL. The V end was cut by 1 base, the J end by 8 bases, with 14 bases between. The CDR3 has 15 amino acids. The CDR3 spells CASSQVVLGWEKLFF. For the CDR3, the DNA is TGCGCCAGCAGCCAAGTAGTCTTGGGCTGGGAAAAACTGTTTTTT.